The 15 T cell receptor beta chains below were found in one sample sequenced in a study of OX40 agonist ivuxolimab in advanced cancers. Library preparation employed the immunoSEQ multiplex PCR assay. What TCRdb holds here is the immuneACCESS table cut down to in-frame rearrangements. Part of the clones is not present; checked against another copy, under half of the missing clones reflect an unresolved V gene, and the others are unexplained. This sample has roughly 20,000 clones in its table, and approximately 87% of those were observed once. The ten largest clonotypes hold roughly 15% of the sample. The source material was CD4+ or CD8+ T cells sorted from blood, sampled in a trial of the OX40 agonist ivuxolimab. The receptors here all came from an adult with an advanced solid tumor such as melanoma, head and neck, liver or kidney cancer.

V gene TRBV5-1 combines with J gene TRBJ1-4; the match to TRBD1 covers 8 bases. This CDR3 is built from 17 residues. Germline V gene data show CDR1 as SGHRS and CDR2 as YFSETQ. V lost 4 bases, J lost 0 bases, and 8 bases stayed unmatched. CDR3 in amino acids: CASSQGQAASTNEKLFF. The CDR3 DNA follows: TGCGCCAGCAGCCAGGGACAGGCCGCCTCAACTAATGAAAAACTGTTTTTT.

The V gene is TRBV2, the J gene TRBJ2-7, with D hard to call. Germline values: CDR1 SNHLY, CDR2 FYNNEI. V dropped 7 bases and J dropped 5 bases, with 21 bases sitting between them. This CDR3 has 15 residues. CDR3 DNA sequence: TGTGCCAGCATCGCCGGGCAAGCCGACCGGCACGAGCAGTACTTC. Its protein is CASIAGQADRHEQYF.

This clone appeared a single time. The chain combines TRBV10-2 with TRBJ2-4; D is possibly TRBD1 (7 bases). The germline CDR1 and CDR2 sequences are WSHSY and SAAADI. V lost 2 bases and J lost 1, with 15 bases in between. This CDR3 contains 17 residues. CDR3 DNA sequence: TGCGCCAGCAGTGAGATCCCAGGGGGGAGGGCCAAAAACATTCAGTACTTC. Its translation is CASSEIPGGRAKNIQYF.

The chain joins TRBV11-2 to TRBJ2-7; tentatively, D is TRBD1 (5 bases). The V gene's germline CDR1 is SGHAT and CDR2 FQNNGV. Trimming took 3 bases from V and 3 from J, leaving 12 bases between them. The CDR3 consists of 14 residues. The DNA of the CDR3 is TGTGCCAGCAGCTTGGGGCTAGAGGTCTACGAGCAGTACTTC. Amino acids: CASSLGLEVYEQYF.

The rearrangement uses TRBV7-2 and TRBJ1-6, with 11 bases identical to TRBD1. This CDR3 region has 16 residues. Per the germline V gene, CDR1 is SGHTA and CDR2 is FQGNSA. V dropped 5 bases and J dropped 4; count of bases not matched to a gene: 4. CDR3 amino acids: CASSPRDRGYNSPLHF. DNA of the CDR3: TGTGCCAGCAGCCCCCGGGACAGGGGGTATAATTCACCCCTCCACTTT.

The CDR3 protein is CAWSVSLDTQYF. Written as DNA, the CDR3 is TGTGCCTGGAGTGTAAGCCTGGATACGCAGTATTTT. V usage is TRBV30 and J usage is TRBJ2-3; D gene ambiguous. V was pared by 0 bases and J by 6 bases, with 7 bases between. The CDR3 totals 12 residues. Germline-derived CDR1 and CDR2 are GTSNPN and SVGIG (reference sequence).

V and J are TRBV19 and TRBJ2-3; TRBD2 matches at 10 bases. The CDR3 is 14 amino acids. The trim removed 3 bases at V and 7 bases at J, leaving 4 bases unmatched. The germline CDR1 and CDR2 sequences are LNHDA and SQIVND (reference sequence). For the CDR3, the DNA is TGTGCCAGTAGTATTAGCGGGGGGACGAATACGCAGTATTTT. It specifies CASSISGGTNTQYF.

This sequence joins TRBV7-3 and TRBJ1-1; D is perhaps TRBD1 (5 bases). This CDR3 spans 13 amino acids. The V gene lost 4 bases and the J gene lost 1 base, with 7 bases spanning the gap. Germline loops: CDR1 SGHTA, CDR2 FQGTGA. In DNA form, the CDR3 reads TGTGCCAGCAGCTACGGGGGGAACACTGAAGCTTTCTTT. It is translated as CASSYGGNTEAFF.

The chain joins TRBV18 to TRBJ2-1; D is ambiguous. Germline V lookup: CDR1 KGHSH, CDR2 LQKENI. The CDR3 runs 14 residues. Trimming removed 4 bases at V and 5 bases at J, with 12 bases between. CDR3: CASSLGPFNNEQFF. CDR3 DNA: TGTGCCAGCTCACTAGGGCCTTTTAACAATGAGCAGTTCTTC.

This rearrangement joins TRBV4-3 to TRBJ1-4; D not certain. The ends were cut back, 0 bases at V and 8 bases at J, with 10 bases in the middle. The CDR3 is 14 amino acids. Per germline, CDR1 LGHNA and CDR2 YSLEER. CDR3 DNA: TGCGCCAGCAGCCAAGATGGAGTAGGGGAAAAACTGTTTTTT. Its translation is CASSQDGVGEKLFF.

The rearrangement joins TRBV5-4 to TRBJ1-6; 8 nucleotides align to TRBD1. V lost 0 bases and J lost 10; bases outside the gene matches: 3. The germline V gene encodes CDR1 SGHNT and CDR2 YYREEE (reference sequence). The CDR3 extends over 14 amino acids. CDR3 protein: CASSLGQGFSPLHF. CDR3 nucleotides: TGTGCCAGCAGCTTGGGACAGGGGTTCTCACCCCTCCACTTT.

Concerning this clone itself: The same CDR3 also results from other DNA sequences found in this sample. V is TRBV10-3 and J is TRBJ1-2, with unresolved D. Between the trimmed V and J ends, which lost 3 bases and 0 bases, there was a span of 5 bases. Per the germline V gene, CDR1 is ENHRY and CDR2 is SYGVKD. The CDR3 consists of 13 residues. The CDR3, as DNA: TGTGCCATCAGTGATGGGTCTAACTATGGCTACACCTTC. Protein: CAISDGSNYGYTF.

This chain's CDR3 is CASSERNSWPYNEQFF. CDR3 sequence (DNA): TGTGCCAGCAGTGAAAGGAACTCATGGCCCTACAATGAGCAGTTCTTC. The chain joins TRBV6-1 to TRBJ2-1; no firm D call. This CDR3 region has 16 residues. Germline values: CDR1 MNHNS, CDR2 SASEGT. Deletions cut 2 bases from V and 2 bases from J, with 13 bases between.

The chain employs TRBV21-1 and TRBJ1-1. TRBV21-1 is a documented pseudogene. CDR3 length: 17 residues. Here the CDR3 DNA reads TGTGCCAGCACCTACCCTGGGGATCGGCCTTTTAACACTGAAGCTTTCTTT. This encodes CASTYPGDRPFNTEAFF.

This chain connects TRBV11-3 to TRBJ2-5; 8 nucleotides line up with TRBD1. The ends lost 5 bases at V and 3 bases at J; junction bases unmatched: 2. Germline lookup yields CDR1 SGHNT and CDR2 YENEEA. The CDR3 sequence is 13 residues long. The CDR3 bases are TGTGCCAGCAGCCTGGGACAGGAAGAGACCCAGTACTTC. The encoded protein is CASSLGQEETQYF.